What follows are 20 T cell receptor beta chains derived from one specimen sequenced in a study of blood T cells in healthy people across ages. For the second PCR, which ran for roughly 6 to 11 cycles, a sample-barcoded 5' primer and a J-beta primer mix were used. TCRdb itself ran the 5' RACE reads through MiXCR, one entry per CDR3 protein. The repertoire holds about 1.5 million distinct CDR3 sequences, roughly 43% seen once, with 4% in the top ten. Sequenced input: blood. These receptors came from a woman aged 18-30 years in good health.

The J gene is TRBJ2-7, the V gene TRBV2, with D perhaps TRBD1 (6 bases). V gave up 6 bases and J gave up 1 base, with 10 bases separating them. Germline V gene lookup returns CDR1 SNHLY and CDR2 FYNNEI. The CDR3 loop spans 13 amino acids. CDR3 region: CASRVQGSYEQYF. CDR3 in DNA: TGTGCCAGCAGGGTACAGGGTTCCTACGAGCAGTACTTC.

The CDR3 region is CASTSRGGTEAFF. The CDR3 region has the DNA TGCGCCAGCACTTCCCGAGGTGGGACTGAAGCTTTCTTT. This chain links TRBV5-1 with TRBJ1-1; D remains ambiguous. V lost 6 bases to trimming and J lost 5 bases, with 14 bases between them. The CDR3 spans 13 residues. Germline CDR1 is SGHRS and CDR2 is YFSETQ.

V usage is TRBV28 and J usage is TRBJ2-5, with 10 bases matching TRBD1. With V trimmed by 8 bases and J by 4 bases, 4 bases remained unmatched. CDR1 is MDHEN, CDR2 SYDVKM, per germline. CDR3 length: 13 amino acids. The CDR3 coding sequence is TGTGCCAGCTTCGACAGGGGGCGAGAGACCCAGTACTTC. Amino acid sequence: CASFDRGRETQYF.

This clonotype came up a few times. The chain carries TRBV7-2 and TRBJ2-3, with D possibly matching TRBD2 (6 bases). The CDR3 length is 16 residues. Germline V gene data show CDR1 as SGHTA and CDR2 as FQGNSA. The ends were cut back, 2 bases at V and 3 bases at J, with 15 bases in the middle. CDR3 nucleotides: TGTGCCAGCAGCTTATCGGGGCGCGGGATGACAGATACGCAGTATTTT. It encodes CASSLSGRGMTDTQYF.

This clonotype came up many times. The chain employs TRBV12-3 or TRBV12-4 and TRBJ2-3, with D uncertain. This CDR3 spans 12 amino acids. The V gene lost 6 bases and the J gene lost 6 bases, with 10 bases spanning the gap. CDR3: CASRSIADTQYF. The DNA for the CDR3 is TGTGCCAGCAGATCAATAGCTGATACGCAGTATTTT.

This chain uses TRBV10-3 with TRBJ1-5, with no clear D. CDR1 ENHRY and CDR2 SYGVKD come from the germline V gene. The germline V and J ends were trimmed by 4 bases and 5 bases, with 9 bases remaining between them. The CDR3 runs to 13 residues. The CDR3: CAISVTRDQPQHF. For the CDR3, the DNA is TGTGCCATCAGTGTGACGAGGGATCAGCCCCAGCATTTT.

V is TRBV21-1 and J is TRBJ2-7; no check of the table's D call, TRBD2, against the DNA was made. TRBV21-1 is a pseudogene locus. CDR3 length: 15 amino acids. The CDR3 sequence is CASNGLAGKIYEQYF. CDR3 DNA: TGTGCCAGCAATGGACTAGCGGGTAAAATCTACGAGCAGTACTTC.

This clonotype was recorded a few times. This chain links TRBV24-1 with TRBJ2-1, with 9 positions matching TRBD2. The V segment lost 5 bases and the J segment 12 bases; nucleotides outside the gene matches: 7. The CDR3 sequence is 13 residues long. Germline assignment: CDR1 KGHDR and CDR2 SFDVKD. DNA for the CDR3: TGTGCCACCAGTGGAACTCCGGGACTAGCGCAGTTCTTC. Its protein product is CATSGTPGLAQFF.

The chain couples TRBV7-2 to TRBJ2-1; D could derive from TRBD1 or TRBD2 (5 bases each). The ends were cut back, 7 bases at V and 1 base at J, with 11 bases in the middle. From germline, CDR1 is SGHTA and CDR2 FQGNSA. The length of the CDR3 is 14 residues. CDR3 in DNA: TGTGCCAGCACGGGACCAGCTTCCTACAATGAGCAGTTCTTC. It translates to CASTGPASYNEQFF.

V is TRBV14 and J is TRBJ2-3; the D gene is possibly TRBD1 (6 bases). Germline V gene data show CDR1 as SGHDN and CDR2 as FVKESK. This CDR3 is built from 14 residues. V lost 9 bases to trimming and J lost 0 bases, with 13 bases between them. The CDR3 spells CASNRAFSTDTQYF. As DNA, the CDR3 is TGTGCCAGTAACAGGGCTTTTAGCACAGATACGCAGTATTTT. The variable domain in full, completed from reference TRBV14 and TRBJ2-3, reads EAGVTQFPSHSVIEKGQTVTLRCDPISGHDNLYWYRRVMGKEIKFLLHFVKESKQDESGMPNNRFLAERTGGTYSTLKVQPAELEDSGVYFCASNRAFSTDTQYFGPGTRLTVL.

This clonotype was detected a few times. The chain has TRBV5-1 and TRBJ2-7, with a possible D match to TRBD1 (5 bases). The CDR3 extends over 14 amino acids. The germline V gene encodes CDR1 SGHRS and CDR2 YFSETQ. V lost 0 bases, J lost 5 bases, and 12 bases lay in between. The CDR3 DNA reads as TGCGCCAGCAGCTTGGAAAGGGGTGCGGACGAGCAGTACTTC. As protein: CASSLERGADEQYF. The variable domain in full, with the rest retrieved from reference TRBV5-1 and TRBJ2-7, is KAGVTQTPRYLIKTRGQQVTLSCSPISGHRSVSWYQQTPGQGLQFLFEYFSETQRNKGNFPGRFSGRQFSNSRSEMNVSTLELGDSALYLCASSLERGADEQYFGPGTRLTVT.

The gene calls are TRBV9 and TRBJ1-2, with D possibly TRBD1 on 6 matching bases. The germline V gene encodes CDR1 SGDLS and CDR2 YYNGEE. The V gene lost 6 bases and the J gene lost 4 bases, with 13 bases spanning the gap. This CDR3 has 13 residues. The DNA of the CDR3 is TGTGCCAGCAACGCACAGGGCCTCTATGGCTACACCTTC. Protein sequence: CASNAQGLYGYTF. The full variable domain, its missing parts supplied by reference TRBV9 and TRBJ1-2, is DSGVTQTPKHLITATGQRVTLRCSPRSGDLSVYWYQQSLDQGLQFLIQYYNGEERAKGNILERFSAQQFPDLHSELNLSSLELGDSALYFCASNAQGLYGYTFGSGTRLTVV.

The table lists this clonotype with a few counts. The chain combines TRBV7-2 with TRBJ2-7; no definite D call. Deletions cut 2 bases from V and 7 bases from J, with 27 bases between. Per the germline V gene, CDR1 is SGHTA and CDR2 is FQGNSA. The CDR3 length is 18 residues. The CDR3 DNA reads TGTGCCAGCAGCTTACCGTGGCAGAAGTTTCCCCTTTCCCGGGAGCAGTACTTC. It codes for CASSLPWQKFPLSREQYF. The full variable domain, in which reference TRBV7-2 and TRBJ2-7 provide the parts outside the CDR3, is GAGVSQSPSNKVTEKGKDVELRCDPISGHTALYWYRQSLGQGLEFLIYFQGNSAPDKSGLPSDRFSAERTGGSVSTLTIQRTQQEDSAVYLCASSLPWQKFPLSREQYFGPGTRLTVT.

V usage is TRBV7-2 and J usage is TRBJ2-4, with D maybe TRBD1 (7 bases). Germline V gene sequence: CDR1 SGHTA, CDR2 FQGNSA. V lost 5 bases and J lost 0, with 14 bases in between. This CDR3 region has 16 residues. This CDR3 reads CASSTSRGVAKNIQYF. The CDR3 DNA is TGTGCCAGCAGCACCAGCAGGGGGGTAGCCAAAAACATTCAGTACTTC.

Concerning this clonotype itself: One junction end disagrees with the germline gene, perhaps due to a read error. The J gene is TRBJ1-6, the V gene TRBV4-1, with 8 nucleotides matching TRBD1. The CDR3 contains 16 residues. CDR1 MGHRA and CDR2 YSYEKL come from the germline V gene. The CDR3 bases are TGCGCCAGCAGCCAGGAGACAGGGGACTATAATTCACCCCTCCGCTTT. It is translated as CASSQETGDYNSPLRF.

This clonotype was counted at least ten times. The chain uses TRBV12-3 or TRBV12-4 and TRBJ2-7, with TRBD1 identical over 7 bases. The V segment lost 5 bases and the J segment 6 bases; nucleotides outside the gene matches: 7. This CDR3 is built from 13 residues. CDR3 residues: CASSVDRRSEQYF. The DNA for the CDR3 is TGTGCCAGCAGTGTGGACAGGCGCTCCGAGCAGTACTTC.

This clonotype was found once. The rearrangement links TRBV25-1 to TRBJ1-1; 7 bases map to TRBD1. There are 14 residues in the CDR3. V dropped 3 bases and J dropped 5; count of bases not matched to a gene: 6. Germline lookup yields CDR1 MGHDK and CDR2 SYGVNS. CDR3 DNA: TGTGCCAGCAGTGATTCACAGGGGAGGACTGAAGCTTTCTTT. Translating it yields CASSDSQGRTEAFF.

V usage is TRBV12-3 or TRBV12-4 and J usage is TRBJ1-1, with a weak D call TRBD1 (5 bases). This CDR3 region has 14 residues. Trimming cost V 3 bases and J 6 bases, with 14 bases left between them. CDR3: CASSFTSGLPEAFF. CDR3 sequence (DNA): TGTGCCAGCAGTTTCACCTCAGGGTTACCTGAAGCTTTCTTT.

DNA of the CDR3: TGTGCCAGCAGCTCTCGGGGACAGATCTCTGGAAACACCATATATTTT. It translates to CASSSRGQISGNTIYF. The genes are TRBV7-2 and TRBJ1-3; 7 nucleotides align to TRBD1. The germline gives CDR1 SGHTA, CDR2 FQGNSA. CDR3 length equals 16 residues. V was clipped by 4 bases and J by 0 bases; unmatched bases: 6.

The chain couples TRBV4-1 to TRBJ2-7; D perhaps matches TRBD2 (5 bases). The DNA matches TRBJ2-4 better at its end, which makes the J call doubtful. In germline, CDR1 is MGHRA, CDR2 YSYEKL. The CDR3 totals 21 residues. The chain's CDR3 is CASSQDPQTTNYLIAKNIQYF. CDR3 bases: TGCGCCAGCAGCCAAGATCCCCAGACTACAAACTACTTAATAGCCAAAAACATTCAGTACTTC.